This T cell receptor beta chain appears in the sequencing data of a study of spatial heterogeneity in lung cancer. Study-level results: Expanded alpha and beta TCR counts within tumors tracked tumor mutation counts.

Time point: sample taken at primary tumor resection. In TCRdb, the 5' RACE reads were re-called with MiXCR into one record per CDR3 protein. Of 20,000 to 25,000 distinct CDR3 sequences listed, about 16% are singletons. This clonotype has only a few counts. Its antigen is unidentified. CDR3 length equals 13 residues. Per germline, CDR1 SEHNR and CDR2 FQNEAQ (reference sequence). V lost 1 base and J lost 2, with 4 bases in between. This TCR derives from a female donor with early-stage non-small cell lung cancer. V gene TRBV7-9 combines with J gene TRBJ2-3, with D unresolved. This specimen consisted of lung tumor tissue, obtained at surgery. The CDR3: CASSLGDTDTQYF. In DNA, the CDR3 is TGTGCCAGCAGCTTAGGGGACACAGATACGCAGTATTTT.